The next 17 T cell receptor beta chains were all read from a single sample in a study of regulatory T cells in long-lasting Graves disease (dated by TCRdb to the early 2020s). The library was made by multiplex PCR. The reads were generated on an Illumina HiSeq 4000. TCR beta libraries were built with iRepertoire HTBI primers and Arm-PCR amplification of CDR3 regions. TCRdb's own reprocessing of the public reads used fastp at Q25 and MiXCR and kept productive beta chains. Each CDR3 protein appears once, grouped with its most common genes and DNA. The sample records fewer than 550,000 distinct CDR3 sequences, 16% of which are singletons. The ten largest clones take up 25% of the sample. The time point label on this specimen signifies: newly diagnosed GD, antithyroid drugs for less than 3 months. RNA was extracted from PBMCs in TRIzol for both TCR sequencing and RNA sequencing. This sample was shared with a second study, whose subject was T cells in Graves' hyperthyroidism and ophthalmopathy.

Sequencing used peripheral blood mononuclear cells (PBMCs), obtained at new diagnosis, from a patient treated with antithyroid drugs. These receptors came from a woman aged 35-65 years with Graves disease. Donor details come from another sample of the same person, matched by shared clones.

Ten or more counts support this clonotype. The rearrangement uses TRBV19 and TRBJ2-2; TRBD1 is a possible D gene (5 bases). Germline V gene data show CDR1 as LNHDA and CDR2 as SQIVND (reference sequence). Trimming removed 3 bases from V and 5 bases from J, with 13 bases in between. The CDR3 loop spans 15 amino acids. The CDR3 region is CASSIFQGVTGELFF. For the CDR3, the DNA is TGTGCCAGTAGTATTTTCCAGGGCGTGACCGGGGAGCTGTTTTTT.

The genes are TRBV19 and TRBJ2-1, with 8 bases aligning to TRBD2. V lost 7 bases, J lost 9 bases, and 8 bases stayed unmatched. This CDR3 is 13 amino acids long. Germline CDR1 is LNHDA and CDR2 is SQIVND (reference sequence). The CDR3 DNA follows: TGTGCCAGTACCTTCCGGGGGGGGGGTGAGCAGTTCTTC. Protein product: CASTFRGGGEQFF.

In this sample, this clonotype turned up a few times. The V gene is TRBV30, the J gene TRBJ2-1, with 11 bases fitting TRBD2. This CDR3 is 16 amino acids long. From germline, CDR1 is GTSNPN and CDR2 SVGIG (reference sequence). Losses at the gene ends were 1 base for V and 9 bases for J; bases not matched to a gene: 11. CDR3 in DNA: TGTGCCTGGAGTGGTTCACTAGCGGGAGCTACAAGTGAGCAGTTCTTC. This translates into CAWSGSLAGATSEQFF.

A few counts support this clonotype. DNA of the CDR3: TGTGCCAGCTCACCGGGACAGGGGGGCCCCTCCTATGGCTACACCTTC. The encoded protein is CASSPGQGGPSYGYTF. V usage is TRBV18 and J usage is TRBJ1-2; 11 bases agree with TRBD1. The CDR3 consists of 16 residues. CDR1 is KGHSH, CDR2 LQKENI, per germline. V shed 3 bases, J shed 4 bases, and the junction held 7 bases outside the gene matches.

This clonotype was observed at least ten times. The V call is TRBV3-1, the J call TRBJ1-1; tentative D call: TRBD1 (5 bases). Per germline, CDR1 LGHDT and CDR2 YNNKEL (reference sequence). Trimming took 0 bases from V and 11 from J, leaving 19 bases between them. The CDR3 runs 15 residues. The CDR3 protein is CASSQEMRDPGYAFF. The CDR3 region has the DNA TGTGCCAGCAGCCAAGAGATGAGGGACCCTGGATACGCTTTCTTT.

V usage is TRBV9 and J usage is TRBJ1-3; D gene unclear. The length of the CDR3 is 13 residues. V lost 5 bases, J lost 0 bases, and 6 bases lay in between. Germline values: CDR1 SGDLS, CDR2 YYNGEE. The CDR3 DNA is TGTGCCAGCAGTGGAACCTCTGGAAACACCATATATTTT. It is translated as CASSGTSGNTIYF. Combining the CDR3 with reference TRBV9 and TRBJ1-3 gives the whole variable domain DSGVTQTPKHLITATGQRVTLRCSPRSGDLSVYWYQQSLDQGLQFLIQYYNGEERAKGNILERFSAQQFPDLHSELNLSSLELGDSALYFCASSGTSGNTIYFGEGSWLTVV.

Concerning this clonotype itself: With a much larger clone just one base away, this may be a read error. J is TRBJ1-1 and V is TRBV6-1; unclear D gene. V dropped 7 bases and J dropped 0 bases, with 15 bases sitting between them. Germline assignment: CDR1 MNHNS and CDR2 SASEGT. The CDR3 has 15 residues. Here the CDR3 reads CASTQAGIMNTEAFF. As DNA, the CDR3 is TGTGCCAGCACTCAGGCAGGTATTATGAACACTGAAGCTTTCTTT.

CDR3 region: CASSPEGGGYEQYF. CDR3 DNA: TGTGCCAGCAGCCCGGAGGGGGGGGGCTACGAGCAGTACTTC. The rearrangement uses TRBV7-6 and TRBJ2-7; TRBD2 is a possible D gene (7 bases). The ends were cut back, 5 bases at V and 3 bases at J, with 14 bases in the middle. CDR3 size: 14 residues. The germline gives CDR1 SGHVS, CDR2 FNYEAQ. The variable domain in full, completed from reference TRBV7-6 and TRBJ2-7, reads GAGVSQSPRYKVTKRGQDVALRCDPISGHVSLYWYRQALGQGPEFLTYFNYEAQQDKSGLPNDRFSAERPEGSISTLTIQRTEQRDSAMYRCASSPEGGGYEQYFGPGTRLTVT.

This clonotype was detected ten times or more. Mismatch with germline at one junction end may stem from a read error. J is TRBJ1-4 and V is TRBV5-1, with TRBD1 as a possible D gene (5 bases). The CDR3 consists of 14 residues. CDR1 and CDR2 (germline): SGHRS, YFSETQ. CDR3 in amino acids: CASSLPGRDEKLFF. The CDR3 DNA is TGTGCCAGCAGCCTGCCGGGACGAGATGAAAAACTGTTTTTT.

CDR3 sequence: CASSSRASYGGLGEAFF. In nucleotides, the CDR3 is TGTGCCAGCAGCTCTAGGGCTAGTTATGGGGGGCTAGGTGAAGCTTTCTTT. The chain couples TRBV11-3 to TRBJ1-1, with a possible D match to TRBD1 (6 bases). The germline V and J ends were trimmed by 4 bases and 7 bases, with 25 bases remaining between them. The CDR3 sequence is 17 residues long. Germline V lookup: CDR1 SGHNT, CDR2 YENEEA.

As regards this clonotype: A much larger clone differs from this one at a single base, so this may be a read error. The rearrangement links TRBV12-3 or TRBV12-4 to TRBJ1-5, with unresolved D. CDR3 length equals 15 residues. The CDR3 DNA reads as TGTGCCAGCAGTTTAGCTCGTCAGCGCAATCAGCCCCATCATTTT. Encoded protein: CASSLARQRNQPHHF.

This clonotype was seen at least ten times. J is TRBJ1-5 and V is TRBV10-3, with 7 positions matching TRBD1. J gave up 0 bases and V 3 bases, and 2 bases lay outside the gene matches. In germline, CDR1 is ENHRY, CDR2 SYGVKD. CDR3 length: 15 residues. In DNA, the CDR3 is TGTGCCATCAGTGAAGGGACAGCTAGCAATCAGCCCCAGCATTTT. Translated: CAISEGTASNQPQHF.

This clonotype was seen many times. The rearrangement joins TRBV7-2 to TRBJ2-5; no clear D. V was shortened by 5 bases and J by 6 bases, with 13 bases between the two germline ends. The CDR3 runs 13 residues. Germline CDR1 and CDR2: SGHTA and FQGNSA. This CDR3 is CASSKPLAQTQYF. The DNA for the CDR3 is TGTGCCAGCAGCAAGCCCCTGGCTCAGACCCAGTACTTC.

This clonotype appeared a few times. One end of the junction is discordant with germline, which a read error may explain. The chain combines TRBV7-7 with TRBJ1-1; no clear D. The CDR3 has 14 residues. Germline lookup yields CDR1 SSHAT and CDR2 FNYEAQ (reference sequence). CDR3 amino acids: CASSLEQKDTEAFF. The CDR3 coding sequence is TGTGCTAGCAGCTTGGAACAGAAGGACACTGAAGCTTTCTTT.

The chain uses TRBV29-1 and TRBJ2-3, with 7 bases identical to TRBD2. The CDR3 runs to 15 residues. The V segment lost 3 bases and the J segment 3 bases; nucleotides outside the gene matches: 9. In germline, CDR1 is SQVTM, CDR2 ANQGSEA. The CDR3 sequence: CSVDAPQGGTDTQYF. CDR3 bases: TGCAGCGTTGATGCCCCTCAGGGAGGGACAGATACGCAGTATTTT.

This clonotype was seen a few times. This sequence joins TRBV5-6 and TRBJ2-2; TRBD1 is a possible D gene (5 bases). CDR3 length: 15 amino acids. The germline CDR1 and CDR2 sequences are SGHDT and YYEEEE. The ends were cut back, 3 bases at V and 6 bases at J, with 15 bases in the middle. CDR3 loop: CASSSELRVPGELFF. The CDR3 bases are TGTGCCAGCAGCTCGGAGCTCAGGGTCCCCGGGGAGCTGTTTTTT.

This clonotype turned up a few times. CDR3 sequence reads: CASSRTRLPSAETQYF. CDR3 coding DNA: TGTGCCAGCTCCCGGACGAGGCTCCCTAGTGCAGAGACCCAGTACTTC. The chain uses TRBV18 and TRBJ2-5; D remains ambiguous. The CDR3 is 16 residues long. Trimming took off 6 bases at V and 4 bases at J, with 21 bases between the two ends. Germline assignment: CDR1 KGHSH and CDR2 LQKENI.